These 12 T cell receptor beta chains were sequenced from one sample in a study of cytomegalovirus exposure and HLA in healthy donors. PCR used 60 Vbeta primers and 13 Jbeta primers. The data were produced by immunoSEQ multiplex PCR, yet TCRdb's version contains in-frame clones alone and is incomplete. The sample comprises some 190,000 clones, 86% of which are singletons, and roughly 0.32% rests with the top ten. Sample: PBMCs. The receptors stem from a woman aged 25 to 39 in good health and CMV-seronegative.

J is TRBJ1-2 and V is TRBV28; 11 bases match TRBD1. Germline V gene lookup returns CDR1 MDHEN and CDR2 SYDVKM. V gave up 1 base and J gave up 8 bases; unmatched junction bases: 9. This CDR3 contains 16 residues. CDR3 bases: TGTGCCAGCAGTTTATTCGGGACAGGGGGGTTTCGAGGCTACACCTTC. Translating gives CASSLFGTGGFRGYTF.

The chain links TRBV28 to TRBJ2-5; tentatively, D is TRBD2 (5 bases). The CDR3 runs 13 residues. Germline V lookup: CDR1 MDHEN, CDR2 SYDVKM. V lost 5 bases, J lost 5 bases, and 12 bases lay in between. CDR3 coding DNA: TGTGCCAGCAGTCACCCGACGGGGGAGACCCAGTACTTC. This translates into CASSHPTGETQYF.

The gene calls are TRBV28 and TRBJ1-5, with 7 bases aligning to TRBD1. The CDR3 is 17 residues long. The V and J ends lost 6 bases and 2 bases, in that order; junction bases with no gene match: 13. Germline V lookup: CDR1 MDHEN, CDR2 SYDVKM. The CDR3 loop is CASSIRGAPRGNQPQHF. The CDR3 nucleotides are TGTGCCAGCAGCATCAGGGGGGCACCTAGGGGCAATCAGCCCCAGCATTTT.

V gene TRBV5-1 combines with J gene TRBJ2-5, with 14 bases matching TRBD2. The J segment lost 1 base and the V segment lost 4 bases, leaving 12 bases of the junction unmatched. The CDR3 consists of 19 residues. CDR1 and CDR2 (germline): SGHRS, YFSETQ. The CDR3 region is CASSRARLAGGEIQETQYF. CDR3 in DNA: TGCGCCAGCAGCCGGGCGCGACTAGCGGGGGGGGAAATCCAAGAGACCCAGTACTTC.

This clone has just a few counts. The rearrangement links TRBV9 to TRBJ2-1; 11 positions match TRBD2. The CDR3 is 14 residues long. Unmatched junction bases numbered 5, after V lost 4 bases and J lost 8 bases. CDR1 and CDR2 from the germline V gene are SGDLS and YYNGEE. The CDR3 here is CASSSGTSGYEQFF. CDR3 DNA sequence: TGTGCCAGCAGCTCCGGGACTAGCGGCTATGAGCAGTTCTTC. Based on the CDR3 plus reference TRBV9 and TRBJ2-1, the full variable domain is DSGVTQTPKHLITATGQRVTLRCSPRSGDLSVYWYQQSLDQGLQFLIQYYNGEERAKGNILERFSAQQFPDLHSELNLSSLELGDSALYFCASSSGTSGYEQFFGPGTRLTVL.

The chain has TRBV5-1 and TRBJ2-1, with 7 bases aligning to TRBD2. Trimming cost V 4 bases and J 0 bases; bases outside gene matches: 10. Looked up from germline, CDR1 is SGHRS and CDR2 is YFSETQ. The CDR3 is made up of 17 amino acids. The CDR3 loop is CASSITLAVSSYNEQFF. The CDR3 DNA reads as TGCGCCAGCAGCATAACGCTAGCGGTAAGCTCCTACAATGAGCAGTTCTTC. Supplemented by reference TRBV5-1 and TRBJ2-1, the full variable domain reads KAGVTQTPRYLIKTRGQQVTLSCSPISGHRSVSWYQQTPGQGLQFLFEYFSETQRNKGNFPGRFSGRQFSNSRSEMNVSTLELGDSALYLCASSITLAVSSYNEQFFGPGTRLTVL.

J is TRBJ2-7 and V is TRBV28, with D maybe TRBD1 (6 bases). Trimming took 3 bases from V and 3 from J, leaving 12 bases between them. The CDR3 is made up of 14 amino acids. Germline loops: CDR1 MDHEN, CDR2 SYDVKM. For the CDR3, the DNA is TGTGCCAGCAGTTTCCCAGGGGCCCTCTACGAGCAGTACTTC. As protein: CASSFPGALYEQYF.

This chain connects TRBV27 to TRBJ2-7; 8 positions match TRBD1. The CDR3 is made up of 15 amino acids. Germline CDR1 and CDR2: MNHEY and SMNVEV (reference sequence). Trimming took 8 bases from V and 7 from J; bases not matched to a gene: 16. The CDR3 DNA sequence: TGTGCCAGCTCCCCTGCAGACAGGGGTCTGCGAGAGCAGTACTTC. Amino acid sequence: CASSPADRGLREQYF.

Here the CDR3 DNA reads TGTGCCAGCAGTTTCTACGGCAGGGAAAAACTGTTTTTT. Protein: CASSFYGREKLFF. V gene TRBV28 combines with J gene TRBJ1-4, with no clear D. The CDR3 totals 13 residues. V was pared by 3 bases and J by 8 bases, with 10 bases between. Germline CDR1 is MDHEN and CDR2 is SYDVKM.

This chain connects TRBV9 to TRBJ1-1, with TRBD1 identical over 8 bases. Germline V gene sequence: CDR1 SGDLS, CDR2 YYNGEE. This CDR3 is built from 17 residues. The trim removed 1 base at V and 2 bases at J, leaving 10 bases unmatched. The CDR3 DNA reads TGTGCCAGCAGCGTAAGTAAAGATGGACAGGGCAACACTGAAGCTTTCTTT. Its translation is CASSVSKDGQGNTEAFF.

This clone has a single count. This sequence joins TRBV4-1 and TRBJ2-2; 7 bases fit TRBD1. The germline V gene has CDR1 MGHRA and CDR2 YSYEKL. The CDR3 extends over 15 amino acids. V lost 2 bases and J lost 3; bases outside the gene matches: 3. The CDR3 loop reads CASSQPGTDTGELFF. The DNA of the CDR3 is TGCGCCAGCAGCCAACCCGGGACAGACACCGGGGAGCTGTTTTTT.

The chain recombines TRBV6-4 with TRBJ2-3; D remains unclear. Germline V CDR1 and CDR2: MRHNA, SNTAGT. With 0 bases removed from V and 6 bases from J, the gap between germline ends came to 10 bases. This CDR3 spans 14 amino acids. CDR3: CASSDSERSDTQYF. The DNA of the CDR3 is TGTGCCAGCAGTGACTCAGAGAGATCGGATACGCAGTATTTT.